Each of the 12 T cell receptor beta chains below was sequenced from the same sample in a study of blood T cell repertoires in COVID-19. TCRdb keeps only in-frame clones here, not all; method: immunoSEQ multiplex PCR. This sample has about 40,000 clones, with around 86% found just once. The sequencing sample was made of peripheral blood. Receptors originate from a man aged 45-65 years in a cohort sampled during active COVID-19.

The V and J genes are TRBV7-8 and TRBJ1-4; 10 nucleotides align to TRBD1. Germline lookup yields CDR1 SGHVS and CDR2 FQNEAQ. With V trimmed by 3 bases and J by 4 bases, 2 bases remained unmatched. This CDR3 comprises 15 residues. CDR3 protein: CASSFGQGGNEKLFF. The CDR3 bases are TGTGCCAGCAGCTTCGGACAGGGGGGTAATGAAAAACTGTTTTTT.

The rearrangement uses TRBV7-6 and TRBJ2-7; possible D gene TRBD2, 6 bases. V shed 1 base and J shed 2 bases, with 12 bases lying between them. The CDR3 is 15 amino acids. CDR1 and CDR2 from the germline V gene are SGHVS and FNYEAQ. CDR3 region: CASSLGDSATYEQYV. CDR3 DNA: TGTGCCAGCAGCTTAGGGGACTCAGCTACCTACGAGCAGTACGTC.

The chain uses TRBV4-3 and TRBJ2-3; 10 bases line up with TRBD2. This CDR3 has 16 amino acids. J was trimmed by 4 bases and V by 0 bases; bases with no gene match: 4. Germline loops: CDR1 LGHNA, CDR2 YSLEER. CDR3: CASSQDSGGNSDTQYF. As DNA, the CDR3 is TGCGCCAGCAGCCAAGATAGCGGGGGGAACTCAGATACGCAGTATTTT.

The chain recombines TRBV7-9 with TRBJ2-1; 11 bases agree with TRBD2. The CDR3 consists of 18 residues. The J segment lost 0 bases and the V segment lost 5 bases, leaving 9 bases of the junction unmatched. From germline, CDR1 is SEHNR and CDR2 FQNEAQ (reference sequence). The CDR3 DNA is TGTGCCAGCAGCCTACGGACTAGCGGGTACCACTCCTACAATGAGCAGTTCTTC. Protein sequence: CASSLRTSGYHSYNEQFF.

The V and J genes are TRBV7-9 and TRBJ2-1, with D tentatively TRBD1 (6 bases). CDR1 and CDR2 (germline): SEHNR, FQNEAQ (reference sequence). Trimming took 6 bases from V and 0 from J, leaving 9 bases between them. CDR3 size: 14 residues. The CDR3 nucleotides are TGTGCCAGCAGGCACAGGGACTCCTACAATGAGCAGTTCTTC. This translates into CASRHRDSYNEQFF.

This chain links TRBV5-5 with TRBJ2-1, with D possibly TRBD2 on 7 matching bases. Germline V gives CDR1 SGHKS, CDR2 YYEKEE (reference sequence). This CDR3 is built from 17 residues. V was pared by 0 bases and J by 8 bases, with 21 bases between. In DNA, the CDR3 is TGTGCCAGCAGCTTGGAAAGCTTGTCGGGGGGCGGGGATGAGCAGTTCTTC. It codes for CASSLESLSGGGDEQFF. Full variable domain (outside the CDR3, taken from reference TRBV5-5 and TRBJ2-1): DAGVTQSPTHLIKTRGQQVTLRCSPISGHKSVSWYQQVLGQGPQFIFQYYEKEERGRGNFPDRFSARQFPNYSSELNVNALLLGDSALYLCASSLESLSGGGDEQFFGPGTRLTVL.

The chain recombines TRBV5-4 with TRBJ2-1, with 10 bases that match TRBD1. Trimming cost V 4 bases and J 9 bases; bases outside gene matches: 4. CDR1 and CDR2 (germline): SGHNT, YYREEE (reference sequence). The CDR3 loop spans 13 amino acids. The CDR3: CASSETGGSEQFF. CDR3 DNA: TGTGCCAGCAGCGAGACAGGGGGCTCTGAGCAGTTCTTC. Full variable domain (missing parts from reference TRBV5-4 and TRBJ2-1): ETGVTQSPTHLIKTRGQQVTLRCSSQSGHNTVSWYQQALGQGPQFIFQYYREEENGRGNFPPRFSGLQFPNYSSELNVNALELDDSALYLCASSETGGSEQFFGPGTRLTVL.

This clone has just one count. The V and J genes are TRBV9 and TRBJ2-3; D is possibly TRBD2 (6 bases). This CDR3 comprises 18 residues. Germline lookup yields CDR1 SGDLS and CDR2 YYNGEE. V was trimmed by 0 bases and J by 0 bases, leaving 17 bases between them. The CDR3 DNA reads TGTGCCAGCAGCGTAGATAAGGTTAGCGGTACTAGCACAGATACGCAGTATTTT. Protein product: CASSVDKVSGTSTDTQYF.

Worth noting for this clone: It is unclear where the CDR3 begins or ends on the DNA, so no DNA is shown, and the CDR3 is as TCRdb lists it. This rearrangement joins TRBV29-1 to TRBJ1-2; TRBD1, the table's D call, was not compared with the DNA. From germline, CDR1 is SQVTM and CDR2 ANQGSEA. The CDR3 extends over 12 residues, inclusive of both ends. CDR3 region: CSVQGFGDGYTF.

The chain is built from TRBV9 and TRBJ2-3, with a weak D call TRBD2 (7 bases). Germline V CDR1 and CDR2: SGDLS, YYNGEE. Trimming removed 2 bases from V and 2 bases from J, with 15 bases in between. The CDR3 has 16 residues. This CDR3 is CASSVEGGGVTDTQYF. The CDR3 DNA reads TGTGCCAGCAGCGTTGAGGGAGGGGGGGTCACAGATACGCAGTATTTT.

The rearrangement joins TRBV5-6 to TRBJ2-7; 7 positions agree with TRBD1. The CDR3 is 14 amino acids. Per the germline V gene, CDR1 is SGHDT and CDR2 is YYEEEE. Trimming removed 5 bases from V and 3 bases from J; junction bases left unmatched: 8. CDR3 coding DNA: TGTGCCAGCAGTCGACAGGGAGTCAACTACGAGCAGTACTTC. Its translation is CASSRQGVNYEQYF.

The chain couples TRBV5-6 to TRBJ1-2, with 7 nucleotides matching TRBD1. Germline V gene sequence: CDR1 SGHDT, CDR2 YYEEEE. J was trimmed by 13 bases and V by 1 base; bases with no gene match: 13. This CDR3 comprises 14 residues. The chain's CDR3 is CASSLLRQGLDSTF. DNA of the CDR3: TGTGCCAGCAGCTTGCTGCGACAGGGCTTGGATTCCACCTTC. The full variable domain, in which reference TRBV5-6 and TRBJ1-2 provide the parts outside the CDR3, is DAGVTQSPTHLIKTRGQQVTLRCSPKSGHDTVSWYQQALGQGPQFIFQYYEEEERQRGNFPDRFSGHQFPNYSSELNVNALLLGDSALYLCASSLLRQGLDSTFGSGTRLTVV.